The clone carrying this T cell receptor (beta chain) showed up just once. Its antigen is not known. This sample was taken from a study of T cells in localized non-small cell lung cancer. General observations from the study: Blood T cell density predicted longer survival; adjacent-lung clonality, shorter. There were a median around 59 of the top 100 tumor clones appearing in adjacent lung. Sequencing covered just one tumor region, so heterogeneity cannot be ruled out.

Sequenced by immunoSEQ multiplex PCR; TCRdb stores in-frame clones only, minus some. The sample lists 50,000 to 60,000 clones, more than 75% occurring once. The receptor comes from a female donor with stage II lung adenocarcinoma. The material was PBMCs, obtained before any cancer treatment.

CDR3 residues: CATSRPTGVGYTF. DNA for the CDR3: TGTGCCACCAGCAGACCGACAGGGGTTGGCTACACCTTC. The genes are TRBV15 and TRBJ1-2; 8 bases align to TRBD1. The germline CDR1 and CDR2 sequences are LNHNV and YYDKDF (reference sequence). V shed 2 bases and J 7 bases; nucleotides not matched to a gene: 3. The CDR3 has 13 amino acids.